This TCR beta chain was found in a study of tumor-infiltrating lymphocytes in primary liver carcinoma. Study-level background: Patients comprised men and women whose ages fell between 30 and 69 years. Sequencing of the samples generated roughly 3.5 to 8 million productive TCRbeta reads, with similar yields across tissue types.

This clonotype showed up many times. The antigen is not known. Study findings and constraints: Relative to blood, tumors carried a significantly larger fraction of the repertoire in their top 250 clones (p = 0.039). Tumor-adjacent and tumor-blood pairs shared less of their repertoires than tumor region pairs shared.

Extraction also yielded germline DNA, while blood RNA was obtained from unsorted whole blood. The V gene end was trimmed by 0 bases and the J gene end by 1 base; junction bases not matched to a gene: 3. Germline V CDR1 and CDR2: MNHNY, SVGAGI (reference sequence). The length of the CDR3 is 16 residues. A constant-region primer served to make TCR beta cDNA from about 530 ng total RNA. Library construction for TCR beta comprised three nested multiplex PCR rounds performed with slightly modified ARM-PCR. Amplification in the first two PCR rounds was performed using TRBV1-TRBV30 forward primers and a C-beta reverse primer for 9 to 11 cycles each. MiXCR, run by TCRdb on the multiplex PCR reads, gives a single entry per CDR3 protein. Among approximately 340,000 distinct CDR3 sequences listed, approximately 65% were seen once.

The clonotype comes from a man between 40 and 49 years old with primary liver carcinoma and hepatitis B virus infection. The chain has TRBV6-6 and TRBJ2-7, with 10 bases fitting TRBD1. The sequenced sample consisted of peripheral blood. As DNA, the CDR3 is TGTGCCAGCAGTTACTCGAGACAGGGGGCATCCTACGAGCAGTACTTC. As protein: CASSYSRQGASYEQYF.